The entry that follows covers one T cell receptor beta chain sequence. What it recognizes is unknown. Primers for the PCR totalled 60 Vbeta and 13 Jbeta. Some clones are missing from TCRdb's copy, which holds only in-frame ones; the method was immunoSEQ multiplex PCR. The sample totals approximately 150,000 clones; its top ten clones hold around 2.4%. CDR3 length equals 13 residues. Deletions cut 3 bases from V and 3 bases from J, with 11 bases between. Germline CDR1 and CDR2: SQVTM and ANQGSEA. The sample originates from a study of cytomegalovirus exposure and HLA in healthy donors. Notes on the study in general: Most TCR sequences showed up rarely, but some public TCRs showed up in many donors. Earlier analysis found most TCR beta V segments productive about 87% or about 30% of the time. Further analysis, carried out later, found HLA-associated TCR beta chains more clonally expanded than equally common other chains.

The V call is TRBV29-1, the J call TRBJ1-2; a possible D gene is TRBD1 (6 bases). Sequencing input: PBMCs. The clonotype originates from a woman between 18 and 30 years old in good health and CMV-seronegative. CDR3 nucleotide sequence: TGCAGCGTTGATGGGGGGGCCGACTATGGCTACACCTTC. Amino acid sequence: CSVDGGADYGYTF.